One sample yielded the 27 T cell receptor beta chains listed below, sequenced in a study of OX40 agonist ivuxolimab in advanced cancers. Only in-frame clones appear in the TCRdb table, and some are missing; sequencing was by immunoSEQ multiplex PCR. The sample contains about 83,000 clones, about 86% of which appear only once. The sequenced sample was CD4+ or CD8+ T cells sorted from blood, obtained in a trial of the OX40 agonist ivuxolimab. The receptors come from an adult with an advanced solid tumor such as melanoma, head and neck, liver or kidney cancer.

The rearrangement uses TRBV5-1 and TRBJ1-2, with D possibly matching TRBD1 (5 bases). The CDR3 has 14 amino acids. The germline gives CDR1 SGHRS, CDR2 YFSETQ. V lost 0 bases, J lost 3 bases, and 9 bases lay in between. In nucleotides, the CDR3 is TGCGCCAGCAGCTTGGCCGCGACAGACTATGGCTACACCTTC. The encoded protein is CASSLAATDYGYTF.

The chain links TRBV7-8 to TRBJ1-1, with a weak D call TRBD1 (6 bases). This CDR3 has 15 amino acids. Germline assignment: CDR1 SGHVS and CDR2 FQNEAQ. The V gene lost 6 bases and the J gene lost 1 base, with 15 bases spanning the gap. CDR3 DNA: TGTGCCAGCAGTACTTACAGGGCCCGGAACACTGAAGCTTTCTTT. Encoded protein: CASSTYRARNTEAFF.

This clone was recorded once. The chain joins TRBV2 to TRBJ1-1; D not resolved. CDR1 and CDR2 (germline): SNHLY, FYNNEI. Trimming removed 7 bases from V and 0 bases from J, with 6 bases in between. The CDR3 is made up of 12 amino acids. CDR3 amino acids: CASIMLNTEAFF. The DNA of the CDR3 is TGTGCCAGCATTATGTTGAACACTGAAGCTTTCTTT.

The CDR3 loop is CASRLAGARDEQYF. CDR3 DNA sequence: TGCGCCAGCAGACTGGCCGGGGCTCGCGACGAGCAGTACTTC. The chain is built from TRBV5-1 and TRBJ2-5, with D perhaps assigned TRBD1 or TRBD2 (5 bases each). With the DNA end fitting TRBJ2-7 better, the J assignment may be wrong. The CDR3 extends over 14 amino acids. From germline, CDR1 is SGHRS and CDR2 YFSETQ.

The V call is TRBV7-7, the J call TRBJ2-7; D is ambiguous. Germline CDR1 is SSHAT and CDR2 is FNYEAQ (reference sequence). CDR3 length: 13 amino acids. V was cut by 0 bases and J by 4 bases, with 7 bases left in between. This CDR3 reads CASSLAEGYEQYF. The CDR3 nucleotides read TGTGCCAGCAGCTTAGCGGAAGGTTACGAGCAGTACTTC. Together with reference TRBV7-7 and TRBJ2-7, the CDR3 gives the full variable domain: GAGVSQSPRYKVTKRGQDVTLRCDPISSHATLYWYQQALGQGPEFLTYFNYEAQPDKSGLPSDRFSAERPEGSISTLTIQRTEQRDSAMYRCASSLAEGYEQYFGPGTRLTVT.

The V gene is TRBV5-6, the J gene TRBJ1-4; TRBD1 is a possible D gene (6 bases). This CDR3 contains 14 residues. Per germline, CDR1 SGHDT and CDR2 YYEEEE. V was cut by 1 base and J by 7 bases, with 11 bases left in between. The CDR3 DNA reads as TGTGCCAGCAGCTTGAAACAGGGAGTTGAAAAACTGTTTTTT. It is translated as CASSLKQGVEKLFF.

V is TRBV19 and J is TRBJ1-3; 8 bases are shared with TRBD1. V shed 4 bases and J 7 bases; nucleotides not matched to a gene: 9. Germline lookup yields CDR1 LNHDA and CDR2 SQIVND (reference sequence). This CDR3 is built from 15 residues. Written as DNA, the CDR3 is TGTGCCAGTAGTACAGGGGGCGGATTTGTCAACACCATATATTTT. Its protein is CASSTGGGFVNTIYF.

The chain has TRBV5-1 and TRBJ2-1; perhaps TRBD1 as D (6 bases). Germline V gene lookup returns CDR1 SGHRS and CDR2 YFSETQ. The CDR3 loop spans 15 amino acids. Deletions cut 0 bases from V and 8 bases from J, with 15 bases between. CDR3 nucleotide sequence: TGCGCCAGCAGCTTGGATGGACAGAGCTTCGATGAGCAGTTCTTC. This codes for CASSLDGQSFDEQFF.

In regard to this clone: This may stem from a read error, because a much larger clone lies one nucleotide away. The V and J genes are TRBV7-2 and TRBJ1-6; D uncertain. Per the germline V gene, CDR1 is SGHTA and CDR2 is FQGNSA. This CDR3 spans 16 amino acids. The CDR3 coding sequence is TGTGCCAGCAGCTTAGTCTCAGGAGTGGGTAATTCACCCCCCCACTTT. This encodes CASSLVSGVGNSPPHF.

The CDR3 bases are TGCAGCGTTGAATATTTGGCGGACACCGGGGAGCTGTTTTTT. It translates to CSVEYLADTGELFF. The V gene is TRBV29-1, the J gene TRBJ2-2; D gene uncertain. Per the germline V gene, CDR1 is SQVTM and CDR2 is ANQGSEA. This CDR3 has 14 residues. V was pared by 2 bases and J by 3 bases, with 10 bases between.

The rearrangement joins TRBV18 to TRBJ2-5; no definite D call. Trimming took 2 bases from V and 3 from J, leaving 7 bases between them. Germline V CDR1 and CDR2: KGHSH, LQKENI. The CDR3 covers 13 residues. CDR3 residues: CASSPNSKETQYF. CDR3 sequence (DNA): TGTGCCAGCTCACCAAACTCTAAAGAGACCCAGTACTTC.

The chain combines TRBV14 with TRBJ1-5; 7 nucleotides match TRBD1. Germline loops: CDR1 SGHDN, CDR2 FVKESK. V dropped 1 base and J dropped 6; count of bases not matched to a gene: 0. The CDR3 has 13 residues. DNA for the CDR3: TGTGCCAGCAGCCAAGCAGGGGGTCAGCCCCAGCATTTT. It translates to CASSQAGGQPQHF.

This rearrangement joins TRBV29-1 to TRBJ1-5; D uncertain. Per the germline V gene, CDR1 is SQVTM and CDR2 is ANQGSEA. This CDR3 spans 13 amino acids. Between the trimmed V and J ends, which lost 4 bases and 3 bases, there was a span of 10 bases. CDR3 bases: TGCAGCGTTGTAGACACCCTCAATCAGCCCCAGCATTTT. It specifies CSVVDTLNQPQHF.

This rearrangement joins TRBV29-1 to TRBJ2-3; D is perhaps TRBD2 (5 bases). Germline CDR1 reads SQVTM; CDR2 reads ANQGSEA. The CDR3 length is 13 residues. Trimming cost V 5 bases and J 4 bases, with 13 bases left between them. This chain's CDR3 is CSVRGARADTQYF. For the CDR3, the DNA is TGCAGCGTTCGTGGTGCGCGGGCAGATACGCAGTATTTT.

V gene TRBV2 combines with J gene TRBJ1-2; D gene uncertain. The CDR3 is 15 residues long. Per germline, CDR1 SNHLY and CDR2 FYNNEI. V was pared by 3 bases and J by 4 bases, with 15 bases between. For the CDR3, the DNA is TGTGCCAGCAGTGAGAAGCCAGCGTTACCCTATGGCTACACCTTC. Translated: CASSEKPALPYGYTF.

The chain is built from TRBV28 and TRBJ2-7; maybe TRBD1 (6 bases). V was clipped by 1 base and J by 4 bases, with 17 bases between them. The germline V gene has CDR1 MDHEN and CDR2 SYDVKM. This CDR3 spans 16 amino acids. In DNA form, the CDR3 reads TGTGCCAGCAGTTTATCGGCGACAGGACAGCCGTACGAGCAGTACTTC. Translated: CASSLSATGQPYEQYF.

This chain connects TRBV6-5 to TRBJ2-3; D not certain. The CDR3 is 15 amino acids. CDR1 is MNHEY and CDR2 is SVGAGI in the germline V gene. Trimming stripped 6 bases from V and 6 bases from J, with 19 bases between. CDR3 residues: CASSRPSVSADTQYF. CDR3 bases: TGTGCCAGCAGCCGACCCTCGGTGAGTGCGGATACGCAGTATTTT.

V is TRBV2 and J is TRBJ2-2; D not resolved. The V end was cut by 4 bases, the J end by 1 base, with 7 bases between. CDR1 and CDR2 (germline): SNHLY, FYNNEI. The CDR3 is 14 amino acids. CDR3 nucleotides: TGTGCCAGCAGTGTAAACGAGAACACCGGGGAGCTGTTTTTT. Its translation: CASSVNENTGELFF.

The rearrangement joins TRBV5-1 to TRBJ2-1; the match to TRBD1 covers 7 bases. There are 16 residues in the CDR3. V lost 4 bases to trimming and J lost 7 bases; unmatched junction nucleotides: 14. CDR1 and CDR2 (germline): SGHRS, YFSETQ. Here the CDR3 reads CASSLGTEVMRNEQFF. As DNA, the CDR3 is TGCGCCAGCAGCCTCGGGACAGAGGTAATGAGGAATGAGCAGTTCTTC.

The V and J genes are TRBV6-4 and TRBJ2-1, with 9 bases lining up with TRBD1. The CDR3 runs to 13 residues. CDR1 and CDR2 from the germline V gene are MRHNA and SNTAGT. The ends lost 6 bases at V and 7 bases at J; junction bases unmatched: 4. The CDR3 DNA reads as TGTGCCAGCAGCGTCGACAGGGGGAATGAGCAGTTCTTC. As protein: CASSVDRGNEQFF.

This chain uses TRBV7-2 with TRBJ2-3, with TRBD2 matching over 9 bases. This CDR3 comprises 15 residues. Per the germline V gene, CDR1 is SGHTA and CDR2 is FQGNSA. The V segment lost 5 bases and the J segment 3 bases; nucleotides outside the gene matches: 6. CDR3 protein: CASSPARGGTDTQYF. CDR3 nucleotide sequence: TGTGCCAGCAGCCCGGCGCGGGGGGGTACAGATACGCAGTATTTT.

The chain uses TRBV18 and TRBJ1-3; D may be TRBD1 (6 bases). Germline V gene data show CDR1 as KGHSH and CDR2 as LQKENI. The CDR3 runs 15 residues. The V end lost 3 bases, the J end lost 2 bases, and 11 bases lay between the germline ends. CDR3 protein: CASSPRTVTGNTIYF. CDR3 coding DNA: TGTGCCAGCTCACCCCGGACAGTGACTGGAAACACCATATATTTT.

The genes are TRBV18 and TRBJ1-2; 7 nucleotides agree with TRBD1. The CDR3 runs 13 residues. The V gene's germline CDR1 is KGHSH and CDR2 LQKENI. V trimming: 6 bases; J trimming: 5 bases; junction bases outside the gene matches: 6. The DNA for the CDR3 is TGTGCCAGCTCGCCCGGGACAGTTTATGGCTACACCTTC. Its protein is CASSPGTVYGYTF.

The chain joins TRBV2 to TRBJ2-7; the D gene could be TRBD1 or TRBD2 (6 bases each). This CDR3 is 14 amino acids long. CDR1 is SNHLY, CDR2 FYNNEI, per germline. Deletions cut 6 bases from V and 9 bases from J, with 21 bases between. CDR3 loop: CASSRPLEGGVQYF. DNA for the CDR3: TGTGCCAGCAGCCGCCCCCTGGAGGGGGGTGTGCAGTACTTC. Full variable domain (remainder filled in from reference TRBV2 and TRBJ2-7): EPEVTQTPSHQVTQMGQEVILRCVPISNHLYFYWYRQILGQKVEFLVSFYNNEISEKSEIFDDQFSVERPDGSNFTLKIRSTKLEDSAMYFCASSRPLEGGVQYFGPGTRLTVT.

The rearrangement links TRBV5-6 to TRBJ1-1, with D unclear. The CDR3 has 12 amino acids. Germline assignment: CDR1 SGHDT and CDR2 YYEEEE. The V and J ends lost 1 base and 5 bases respectively, with 6 bases between them. As DNA, the CDR3 is TGTGCCAGCAGCTTGTCGGAGACTGAAGCTTTCTTT. Translated: CASSLSETEAFF.

This clone has only one observation. The chain is built from TRBV5-1 and TRBJ2-2, with 10 bases lining up with TRBD1. Germline CDR1 is SGHRS and CDR2 is YFSETQ. J lost 4 bases, V lost 0 bases, and 3 bases had no gene match. This CDR3 region has 16 residues. CDR3 DNA sequence: TGCGCCAGCAGCTTGGGAGGGGACAGGGGCACCGGGGAGCTGTTTTTT. It translates to CASSLGGDRGTGELFF.

The gene calls are TRBV5-1 and TRBJ2-1, with D possibly matching TRBD2 (7 bases). Germline loops: CDR1 SGHRS, CDR2 YFSETQ. Trimming pared 0 bases from V and 4 bases from J, leaving 14 bases between. The CDR3 extends over 16 amino acids. CDR3 sequence reads: CASSLAGAGAYNEQFF. The CDR3 DNA follows: TGCGCCAGCAGCTTGGCGGGCGCGGGGGCTTACAATGAGCAGTTCTTC.